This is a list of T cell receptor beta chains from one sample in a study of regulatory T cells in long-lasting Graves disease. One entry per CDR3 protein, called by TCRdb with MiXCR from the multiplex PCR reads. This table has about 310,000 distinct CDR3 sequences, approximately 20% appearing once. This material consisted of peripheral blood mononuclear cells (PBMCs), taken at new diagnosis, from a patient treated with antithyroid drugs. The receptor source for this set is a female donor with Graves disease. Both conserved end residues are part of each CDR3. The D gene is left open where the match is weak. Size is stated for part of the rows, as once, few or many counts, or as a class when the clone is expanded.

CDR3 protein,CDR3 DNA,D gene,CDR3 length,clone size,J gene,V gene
CASSLYDSTNTGELFF,TGCGCCAGCAGCTTGTATGACTCGACGAACACCGGGGAGCTGTTTTTT,.,16,many,TRBJ2-2,TRBV5-1
CASSFRVVLSADTQYF,TGTGCCAGCAGCTTTCGCGTGGTCCTGAGTGCAGATACGCAGTATTTT,.,16,many,TRBJ2-3,TRBV5-6
CASSPTDSFNQPQHF,TGTGCCAGCAGTCCCACGGACAGTTTCAATCAGCCCCAGCATTTT,.,15,many,TRBJ1-5,TRBV27
CASSIGDSYSPLHF,TGTGCCAGTAGTATTGGGGACAGTTATTCACCCCTCCACTTT,TRBD1,14,many,TRBJ1-6,TRBV19
CASSQDAGDSYERYF,TGCGCCAGCAGCCAAGATGCCGGAGACTCCTACGAGCGGTACTTC,.,15,once,TRBJ2-7,TRBV4-1
CASIPGGGRRETQYF,TGTGCCAGCATCCCCGGTGGGGGGAGACGTGAGACCCAGTACTTC,.,15,many,TRBJ2-5,TRBV28
CASSFGQGSYEQYF,TGTGCCAGCAGCTTTGGACAGGGCTCCTACGAGCAGTACTTC,TRBD1,14,.,TRBJ2-7,TRBV28
CASSVSSSGSSSGANVLTF,TGTGCCAGCAGTGTTTCTTCTAGCGGGAGTAGCTCTGGGGCCAACGTCCTGACTTTC,TRBD2,19,many,TRBJ2-6,TRBV12-3/TRBV12-4
CASSYVGQGSGELFF,TGTGCCAGCAGTTACGTCGGACAGGGATCCGGGGAGCTGTTTTTT,TRBD1,15,.,TRBJ2-2,TRBV6-2/TRBV6-3
CATSDYGPQETQYF,TGTGCCACCAGTGATTACGGACCGCAAGAGACCCAGTACTTC,.,14,many,TRBJ2-5,TRBV24-1
CASSLLRQGGGDTQYF,TGTGCCAGCAGCTTACTGCGGCAGGGGGGCGGTGATACGCAGTATTTT,.,16,once,TRBJ2-3,TRBV11-3